The 10 T cell receptor beta chains reported below all come from one sample, sequenced in a study of cytomegalovirus exposure and HLA in healthy donors. The PCR employed 60 Vbeta primers together with 13 Jbeta primers. TCRdb's table, derived via immunoSEQ multiplex PCR, lists solely in-frame clones and lacks some. The sample lists under 200,000 clones, approximately 80% occurring once. Material: PBMCs. Every receptor here comes from a woman aged 18-29 years in good health and CMV-seronegative.

The rearrangement joins TRBV10-3 to TRBJ2-7, with 12 bases aligning to TRBD2. The CDR3 spans 13 residues. Germline CDR1 reads ENHRY; CDR2 reads SYGVKD. The trim removed 8 bases at V and 6 bases at J, leaving 5 bases unmatched. DNA of the CDR3: TGTGCCATCGGAAGACTAGCGGGAGCCGAGCAGTACGTC. As protein: CAIGRLAGAEQYV.

CDR3 amino acids: CASSLAGSDTIYF. DNA for the CDR3: TGTGCCAGCAGCCTCGCCGGGTCGGACACCATATATTTT. This sequence joins TRBV7-2 and TRBJ1-3; no definite D call. CDR3 length: 13 amino acids. V lost 5 bases and J 8 bases, leaving 13 bases between the germline ends. Germline-derived CDR1 and CDR2 are SGHTA and FQGNSA.

This chain joins TRBV28 and TRBJ2-7; TRBD1 matches 8 bases. This CDR3 is 16 amino acids long. Germline V gene data show CDR1 as MDHEN and CDR2 as SYDVKM. The J segment lost 2 bases and the V segment lost 2 bases, leaving 8 bases of the junction unmatched. For the CDR3, the DNA is TGTGCCAGCAGTTTAACCCAACTGACAGGGGCCTACGAGCAGTACTTC. It translates to CASSLTQLTGAYEQYF.

The chain combines TRBV19 with TRBJ2-2; no clear D. V dropped 4 bases and J dropped 0 bases, with 6 bases sitting between them. Germline lookup yields CDR1 LNHDA and CDR2 SQIVND (reference sequence). The CDR3 covers 14 residues. The CDR3 DNA is TGTGCCAGTAGTACAATTTCGAACACCGGGGAGCTGTTTTTT. This sequence encodes CASSTISNTGELFF.

This chain uses TRBV14 with TRBJ2-3, with 8 nucleotides matching TRBD2. CDR1 SGHDN and CDR2 FVKESK come from the germline V gene. The V segment lost 1 base and the J segment 5 bases; nucleotides outside the gene matches: 2. The CDR3 length is 14 residues. The CDR3 spells CASSQGLALDTQYF. In nucleotides, the CDR3 is TGTGCCAGCAGCCAAGGACTAGCGCTAGATACGCAGTATTTT.

This rearrangement joins TRBV19 to TRBJ2-3; TRBD2 is a possible D gene (5 bases). CDR3 length: 15 amino acids. With 5 bases removed from V and 3 bases from J, the gap between germline ends came to 15 bases. Germline CDR1 LNHDA, CDR2 SQIVND (reference sequence). CDR3 nucleotides: TGTGCCAGTAGTCCCGTGAGGGAAGGAACAGATACGCAGTATTTT. Its protein is CASSPVREGTDTQYF.

This clone has more than one count but fewer than ten. The CDR3: CASSDATGRFTGELFF. As DNA, the CDR3 is TGCGCCAGCAGTGACGCGACAGGTCGGTTCACCGGGGAGCTGTTTTTT. J is TRBJ2-2 and V is TRBV10-1, with a possible D match to TRBD1 (6 bases). The CDR3 totals 16 residues. The germline V gene has CDR1 WNHNN and CDR2 SYGVQD (reference sequence). V shed 3 bases and J shed 4 bases, with 15 bases lying between them.

The gene calls are TRBV10-2 and TRBJ2-1; a possible D gene is TRBD2 (5 bases). The CDR3 runs to 15 residues. Germline lookup yields CDR1 WSHSY and CDR2 SAAADI. Trimming left V 0 bases short and J 6 bases short, with 12 bases between. CDR3 region: CASSESRVLVNEQFF. CDR3 nucleotide sequence: TGCGCCAGCAGTGAGTCTAGAGTACTAGTCAATGAGCAGTTCTTC.

The V call is TRBV14, the J call TRBJ1-1; D uncertain. V lost 5 bases and J 1 base, leaving 8 bases between the germline ends. Germline CDR1 SGHDN, CDR2 FVKESK. The CDR3 is 13 residues long. The CDR3, as DNA: TGTGCCAGCAGCGCGGACTCGAACACTGAAGCTTTCTTT. It encodes CASSADSNTEAFF.

The chain is built from TRBV7-8 and TRBJ1-5; TRBD1 agrees at 8 bases. Germline trimming cut 1 base from V and 7 bases from J; bases unmatched to any gene: 6. Germline assignment: CDR1 SGHVS and CDR2 FQNEAQ. The CDR3 spans 15 residues. The CDR3 region is CASSLGTGRQQPQHF. The CDR3 nucleotides read TGTGCCAGCAGCTTAGGGACAGGGAGACAGCAGCCCCAGCATTTT.